This is a list of T cell receptor beta chains from one sample in a study of blood T cell repertoires in COVID-19. Data came from immunoSEQ multiplex PCR; TCRdb stores just in-frame clones and leaves some out. The table has a few hundred thousand clones, around 90% seen once. The sample consisted of peripheral blood. The receptor source for this set is a woman aged 45-60 years with COVID-19, enrolled during active disease. The CDR3 runs from the conserved cysteine through the conserved F or W. The D gene is left open where the match is weak. Clone size appears in some rows only: once, few, many, or a class for an expanded clone.

V gene	clone size	J gene	D gene	CDR3 DNA	CDR3 protein
TRBV10-3	.	TRBJ1-5	.	TGTGCCATCAGTGAGTCTGCCAGACCAGAGGGGCCCCAGCATTTT	CAISESARPEGPQHF
TRBV2	.	TRBJ2-1	.	TGTGCCAGCAGTCGGACGGGGACTTCCGATGAGCAGTTCTTC	CASSRTGTSDEQFF
TRBV5-1	.	TRBJ1-1	TRBD1	TGCGCCAGCAGCCAGGGGGTGGGCACTGAAGCTTTCTTT	CASSQGVGTEAFF
TRBV7-8	.	TRBJ1-2	.	TGTGCCAGCAGCTCCAGCCGGGGGAATAACTATGGCTACACCTTC	CASSSSRGNNYGYTF
TRBV7-9	.	TRBJ2-7	TRBD1	TGTGCCAGCAGCCAACAGGGGCGATACGAGCAGTACTTC	CASSQQGRYEQYF
TRBV5-6	once	TRBJ1-2	.	TGTGCCAGCAGCCGCCTCTCCGCCAAGACAGGAATCAACTATGGCTACACCTTC	CASSRLSAKTGINYGYTF
TRBV24-1	.	TRBJ2-3	TRBD1	TGTGCCACCAGTGATTTCGGACAGGGGAGCACAGATACGCAGTATTTT	CATSDFGQGSTDTQYF
TRBV24-1	.	TRBJ2-3	.	TGTGCCACCAGTGATTTGATGAGGCAAGATACGCAGTATTTT	CATSDLMRQDTQYF
TRBV4-2	.	TRBJ2-2	TRBD2	TGTGCCAGCAGCCAAGATAAGGGACTAGCGGGAGGCACCGGGGAGCTGTTTTTT	CASSQDKGLAGGTGELFF
TRBV5-1	once	TRBJ2-4	.	TGCGCCAGCAGCTTGGTAGGGGTAGCCAAAAACATTCAGTACTTC	CASSLVGVAKNIQYF
TRBV19	.	TRBJ1-1	TRBD1	TGTGCCAGTAGTATAACAGGGGGGAACACTGAAGCTTTCTTT	CASSITGGNTEAFF
TRBV6-5	.	TRBJ2-1	TRBD2	TGTGCCAGCACGGTTCCGCGGGAGGGTAATGAGCAGTTCTTC	CASTVPREGNEQFF
TRBV5-4	.	TRBJ2-7	.	TGTGCCAGCAGCTTGGTGGGGACTGCCTACGAGCAGTACTTC	CASSLVGTAYEQYF
TRBV5-4	.	TRBJ2-1	.	TGTGCCAGCAGCTTTAGCGGTGGCTCCTACAATGAGCAGTTCTTC	CASSFSGGSYNEQFF
TRBV27	.	TRBJ2-1	TRBD2	TGTGCCAGCAGTTCTAGCGGAGTTTACAATGAGCAGTTCTTC	CASSSSGVYNEQFF
TRBV19	once	TRBJ2-1	.	TGTGCCAGTAGTATGGCGACAGGTTACAATGAGCAGTTCTTC	CASSMATGYNEQFF
TRBV3-1/TRBV3-2	.	TRBJ2-7	.	TGTGCCAGCAGCCAAGACATCGGGGGAGAGCCCTACGAGCAGTACTTC	CASSQDIGGEPYEQYF
TRBV6-5	.	TRBJ1-2	.	TGTGCCAGCAAGGACAACCACTATGGCTACACCTTC	CASKDNHYGYTF
TRBV30	.	TRBJ2-7	TRBD1	TGTGCCTGGGGCCGGGACAGGGGGATCTACGAGCAGTACTTC	CAWGRDRGIYEQYF
TRBV6-5	once	TRBJ1-2	.	TGTGCCAGCATCAATGCCGACCGGGGTGGCTACACCTTC	CASINADRGGYTF
TRBV5-1	.	TRBJ2-3	TRBD2	TGCGCCAGCAGCTTGGCTGGGACTAAAAGCACAGATACGCAGTATTTT	CASSLAGTKSTDTQYF
TRBV12-3/TRBV12-4	.	TRBJ2-2	TRBD2	TGTGCCAGCAGTGGGGGGGCCGGGGAGCTGTTTTTT	CASSGGAGELFF
TRBV5-1	.	TRBJ2-3	TRBD2	TGCGCCAGCAGCTTGAGGCCAGGGACTAGCGGGAGTTCAGATACGCAGTATTTT	CASSLRPGTSGSSDTQYF
TRBV6-2/TRBV6-3	once	TRBJ2-7	TRBD1	TGTGCCAGCAGCCGACCGGGACAGGGAACCTACGAGCAGTACTTC	CASSRPGQGTYEQYF
TRBV30	.	TRBJ2-5	TRBD2	TGTGCCTGGAGTGTACCTAGCGGGTCCCAAGAGACCCAGTACTTC	CAWSVPSGSQETQYF
TRBV12-3/TRBV12-4	.	TRBJ1-5	.	TGTGCCAGCAGTTCGGGGTCGAATCAGCCCCAGCATTTT	CASSSGSNQPQHF
TRBV6-5	.	TRBJ1-6	TRBD1	TGTGCCAGCAGGCACGACAGGGCAAGTTCACCCCTCCACTTT	CASRHDRASSPLHF
TRBV3-1/TRBV3-2	once	TRBJ1-3	.	TGTGCCAGCACCGTTGCAGGGGTCTCTGGAAACACCATATATTTT	CASTVAGVSGNTIYF
TRBV19	.	TRBJ2-3	TRBD2	TGTGCCAGTGCCCGACTAGCGTCTAGCACAGATACGCAGTATTTT	CASARLASSTDTQYF
TRBV19	once	TRBJ2-7	.	TGTGCCAGTAGTAGTAGCGTCCTCTACGAGCAGTACTTC	CASSSSVLYEQYF
TRBV6-5	.	TRBJ1-2	.	TGTGCCAGCAGATTAGAGAACTATGGCTACACCTTC	CASRLENYGYTF
TRBV11-2	.	TRBJ2-7	TRBD2	TGTGCCAGCAGCACTCTAGCGGGGATCTCCTACGAGCAGTACTTC	CASSTLAGISYEQYF
TRBV2	.	TRBJ2-3	TRBD1	TGTGCCAGCAGTGCACAGGGGGATACGCAGTATTTT	CASSAQGDTQYF
TRBV7-2	.	TRBJ2-1	.	TGTGCCAGCAGCTTAAGGGGCGCGAGCTCCTACAATGAGCAGTTCTTC	CASSLRGASSYNEQFF
TRBV21-1	.	TRBJ2-7	.	TGTGCCAGCACCCAAAGGGCTAGCGGCTACGAGCAGTACTTC	CASTQRASGYEQYF
TRBV11-3	.	TRBJ1-6	TRBD1	TGTGCCAGCAGCTTGACAGGGAATCGCCTTAATTCACCCCTCCACTTT	CASSLTGNRLNSPLHF
TRBV11-2	.	TRBJ2-1	TRBD2	TGTGCCAGCAGCTTAGTACCGGCTAGCGGGGGAATTTACAATGAGCAGTTCTTC	CASSLVPASGGIYNEQFF
TRBV7-9	.	TRBJ1-3	.	TGTGCCAGCAGCTTAACAAACTTGGGGACAACGAGTGGAAACACCATATATTTT	CASSLTNLGTTSGNTIYF
TRBV6-4	.	TRBJ2-1	TRBD2	TGTGCCAGCAGCCCGACTAGCGGGAGAGGCAATGAGCAGTTCTTC	CASSPTSGRGNEQFF
TRBV16	.	TRBJ1-5	.	TGTGCCAGCAGCCAATCTGGACAGAACAATCAGCCCCAGCATTTT	CASSQSGQNNQPQHF
TRBV27	.	TRBJ2-2	.	TGTGCCAGCACCTCATCGGGGTCCGGGGAGCTGTTTTTT	CASTSSGSGELFF
TRBV12-3/TRBV12-4	.	TRBJ1-1	.	TGTGCCAGCAGTTTTACAGCAGGCACTGAAGCTTTCTTT	CASSFTAGTEAFF
TRBV7-9	.	TRBJ1-1	.	TGTGCCAGCGGGTGGTGGGGCCGTGACACTGAAGCTTTCTTT	CASGWWGRDTEAFF
TRBV5-4	once	TRBJ1-2	.	TGTGCCAGCAGCTTGCAGGGCCAGGATGGCTACACCTTC	CASSLQGQDGYTF
TRBV6-2/TRBV6-3	.	TRBJ1-5	TRBD1	TGTGCCAGCAGTGGACAGGGTTTTTTGTCTTCTAGCAATCAGCCCCAGCATTTT	CASSGQGFLSSSNQPQHF
TRBV19	.	TRBJ2-7	.	TGTGCCAGTAGTAACAGTGCCTACCTCTCCTACGAGCAGTACTTC	CASSNSAYLSYEQYF
TRBV27	.	TRBJ2-3	.	TGTGCCAGCAGGAAAGTCAGGCTCACAGATACGCAGTATTTT	CASRKVRLTDTQYF
TRBV5-1	.	TRBJ1-1	.	TGCGCCAGCAGCTCCACACCTGACACTGAAGCTTTCTTT	CASSSTPDTEAFF
TRBV6-1	.	TRBJ1-2	TRBD1	TGTGCCAGCAGTGAAGCCGGGCCAGGGGGCTACTATGGCTACACCTTC	CASSEAGPGGYYGYTF
TRBV30	.	TRBJ1-3	.	TGTGCCTGGAGGGCACAGGCAAACACCATATATTTT	CAWRAQANTIYF